This T cell receptor beta chain was recorded in a study of molecular identifiers for immune sequencing clone quantification. About the study: Naive CD8 cell RNA, from roughly 21,000 or 96,000 cells, was split five ways in replicates, with four sequenced. Study results and caveats: Clones above 20 RNA copies held over 97% of effector molecules, under 1% in naive cells.

This clonotype was seen only a few times. Its antigen is currently unknown. From the PCR reads, TCRdb called clonotypes with MiXCR, one entry per CDR3 protein. In the table there are about 39,000 distinct CDR3 sequences, about 18% of which are singletons. Specimen: naive CD8+ T cells from blood, with Jurkat cell RNA spiked in. Indicated subset: FACS-sorted CD8+CD4-CCR7+CD45RA+ naive T cells. This sequence was found in a human donor in good health. Some libraries in this study had Jurkat cell RNA spiked in.

CDR3 sequence: CASSLEGGHSYEQYF. The CDR3 DNA reads TGTGCCAGCAGCTTAGAAGGGGGACATAGCTACGAGCAGTACTTC. The chain recombines TRBV11-2 with TRBJ2-7, with a tentative D call TRBD1 (6 bases). Trimming removed 0 bases at V and 3 bases at J, with 12 bases between. The CDR3 spans 15 residues. Germline CDR1 reads SGHAT; CDR2 reads FQNNGV.